This T cell receptor (beta chain) originates from a study of blood T cell repertoires in COVID-19. The wider study: COVID-19 samples collected from the United States, Italy and Spain covered acute and convalescent phases.

V trimming: 5 bases; J trimming: 2 bases; junction bases outside the gene matches: 6. CDR1 is SGHAT and CDR2 is FQNNGV in the germline V gene. The CDR3 loop spans 16 amino acids. In the original processing: Scientists estimated how many nucleated cells there were by amplifying reference gene primers. Sequencing was performed with immunoSEQ multiplex PCR; in TCRdb, only in-frame clones are kept and a portion is missing. D and trimming were read from the DNA, whereas the V and J calls and clone size are those reported in that table. This table holds 300,000 to 400,000 clones, approximately 90% found once.

The source of this sequence is a man younger than 40 with COVID-19, enrolled during active disease. The rearrangement uses TRBV11-2 and TRBJ1-4, with TRBD1 matching 9 bases. The sequenced material came from peripheral blood. CDR3 sequence: CASSIGTGWTNEKLFF. CDR3 in DNA: TGTGCCAGCAGCATCGGGACAGGGTGGACTAATGAAAAACTGTTTTTT.